A single sample gave rise to the 25 T cell receptor beta chains below, sequenced in a study of shared clonotypes between healthy human individuals (dated by TCRdb to the early 2020s). Library creation used the immunoSEQ multiplex PCR assay. Entries here come from immuneACCESS through TCRdb and include only in-frame sequences with V and J called. Some clones fail to appear in such tables; in the studies checked, an unresolved V gene covers under half of the shortfall, and the cause of the remainder is unknown. The sample yields more than 500,000 clones; 95% were counted once. The ten largest make up approximately 0.11% of the sample. For the CD8 naive samples, CD45RO-negative cells were positively selected for CCR7, yielding a CD45RA+CCR7+ population from which TemRA cells were excluded. The specimen was naive CD8+ T cells sorted from blood. The cell subset or site label for this specimen denotes: CD45RA+CCR7+. These receptors were taken from a woman in her twenties or thirties in good health.

This clone was observed a single time. The chain recombines TRBV5-1 with TRBJ1-2; 8 nucleotides line up with TRBD1. Trimming cost V 5 bases and J 3 bases; bases outside gene matches: 6. This CDR3 is built from 14 residues. The germline gives CDR1 SGHRS, CDR2 YFSETQ. The CDR3 DNA is TGCGCCAGCAGACAGCAGGGGGCCTACTATGGCTACACCTTC. This translates into CASRQQGAYYGYTF.

The chain links TRBV19 to TRBJ2-7, with D perhaps TRBD1 (6 bases). Germline loops: CDR1 LNHDA, CDR2 SQIVND (reference sequence). The CDR3 consists of 16 residues. V lost 0 bases and J 6 bases, leaving 18 bases between the germline ends. The CDR3 loop reads CASSIDEEQGKVEQYF. The DNA for the CDR3 is TGTGCCAGTAGTATAGATGAGGAACAGGGTAAAGTCGAGCAGTACTTC.

The chain employs TRBV18 and TRBJ1-5, with D tentatively TRBD1 (5 bases). V was clipped by 3 bases and J by 0 bases, with 9 bases between them. Germline values: CDR1 KGHSH, CDR2 LQKENI. The CDR3 contains 15 residues. In nucleotides, the CDR3 is TGTGCCAGCTCACCGACAGATTATAGCAATCAGCCCCAGCATTTT. Translated: CASSPTDYSNQPQHF.

The chain carries TRBV7-7 and TRBJ1-3; 8 bases map to TRBD1. The CDR3 extends over 15 amino acids. CDR1 and CDR2 (germline): SSHAT, FNYEAQ (reference sequence). The V and J ends lost 6 bases and 4 bases, in that order; junction bases with no gene match: 8. The CDR3 bases are TGTGCCAGCAGTCGGGGACAGGCGCGAGGAAACACCATATATTTT. Translated, it gives CASSRGQARGNTIYF.

The V and J genes are TRBV10-3 and TRBJ2-3; D gene uncertain. V was shortened by 0 bases and J by 2 bases, with 18 bases between the two germline ends. Looked up from germline, CDR1 is ENHRY and CDR2 is SYGVKD. The CDR3 consists of 18 residues. The CDR3 DNA reads TGTGCCATCAGTGAGTCGACTGGTACAGCCGTAACCACAGATACGCAGTATTTT. Protein: CAISESTGTAVTTDTQYF.

This chain joins TRBV28 and TRBJ2-7, with a possible D match to TRBD2 (6 bases). The CDR3 runs to 15 residues. Germline values: CDR1 MDHEN, CDR2 SYDVKM. Trimming shortened V by 6 bases and J by 0 bases, and 15 bases separated the two germline ends. In DNA form, the CDR3 reads TGTGCCAGCAGAACGCCTCAGACTAGCTCCTACGAGCAGTACTTC. It translates to CASRTPQTSSYEQYF.

The CDR3 DNA follows: TGTGCCAGCACTATCGAACCGGGAGAAGGGGCCGCAGGGGGCTACACCTTC. It encodes CASTIEPGEGAAGGYTF. This chain joins TRBV7-2 and TRBJ1-2; tentatively, D is TRBD1 (5 bases). CDR1 and CDR2 from the germline V gene are SGHTA and FQGNSA. V was pared by 7 bases and J by 8 bases, with 29 bases between. The CDR3 is made up of 17 amino acids. The complete variable domain, with remaining parts taken from reference TRBV7-2 and TRBJ1-2, reads GAGVSQSPSNKVTEKGKDVELRCDPISGHTALYWYRQSLGQGLEFLIYFQGNSAPDKSGLPSDRFSAERTGGSVSTLTIQRTQQEDSAVYLCASTIEPGEGAAGGYTFGSGTRLTVV.

The chain combines TRBV10-2 with TRBJ1-5; no reliable D call. CDR3 length: 12 residues. Germline assignment: CDR1 WSHSY and CDR2 SAAADI. Between the trimmed V and J ends, which lost 4 bases and 7 bases, there was a span of 8 bases. CDR3 in amino acids: CASSVGNQPQHF. The DNA of the CDR3 is TGCGCCAGCAGTGTGGGGAACCAGCCCCAGCATTTT.

The chain employs TRBV28 and TRBJ2-3; the match to TRBD2 covers 10 bases. The V and J ends lost 3 bases and 4 bases, in that order; junction bases with no gene match: 7. Germline values: CDR1 MDHEN, CDR2 SYDVKM. CDR3 length equals 16 residues. CDR3 loop: CASSFPSGRSSDTQYF. The CDR3 nucleotides are TGTGCCAGCAGTTTCCCTAGCGGGAGAAGTTCAGATACGCAGTATTTT.

This sequence joins TRBV28 and TRBJ1-4, with a tentative D call TRBD1 (6 bases). The V end lost 7 bases, the J end lost 5 bases, and 23 bases lay between the germline ends. CDR1 is MDHEN and CDR2 is SYDVKM in the germline V gene. This CDR3 spans 17 amino acids. CDR3 DNA sequence: TGTGCCAGCACCCCGGGACACGGCCCTGGGGGAAATGAAAAACTGTTTTTT. Its protein product is CASTPGHGPGGNEKLFF.

The chain carries TRBV6-1 and TRBJ2-2, with no clear D. Germline lookup yields CDR1 MNHNS and CDR2 SASEGT. This CDR3 comprises 13 residues. Trimming left V 6 bases short and J 6 bases short, with 11 bases between. Written as DNA, the CDR3 is TGTGCCAGCAGGCTGAAAGGGCCCGGGGAGCTGTTTTTT. Encoded protein: CASRLKGPGELFF.

The chain is built from TRBV4-1 and TRBJ2-1, with 8 bases matching TRBD1. The germline CDR1 and CDR2 sequences are MGHRA and YSYEKL. The CDR3 loop spans 14 amino acids. V trimming: 3 bases; J trimming: 7 bases; junction bases outside the gene matches: 5. The chain's CDR3 is CASSQRQGTNEQFF. CDR3 DNA: TGCGCCAGCAGCCAGCGACAGGGGACGAATGAGCAGTTCTTC.

J is TRBJ1-5 and V is TRBV19, with TRBD1 matching over 8 bases. The CDR3 is made up of 18 amino acids. CDR1 LNHDA and CDR2 SQIVND come from the germline V gene (reference sequence). Unmatched junction bases numbered 10, after V lost 3 bases and J lost 0 bases. The CDR3 here is CASSIFGQGGYSNQPQHF. CDR3 bases: TGTGCCAGTAGTATCTTTGGACAGGGAGGGTATAGCAATCAGCCCCAGCATTTT.

Notes on this clone: This CDR3 is also generated by other DNA sequences in the sample. The gene calls are TRBV27 and TRBJ2-7; D uncertain. The V gene's germline CDR1 is MNHEY and CDR2 SMNVEV (reference sequence). The V and J ends lost 2 bases and 2 bases respectively, with 7 bases between them. The CDR3 runs 13 residues. The CDR3 spells CASSLASTYEQYF. In DNA, the CDR3 is TGTGCCAGCAGTTTAGCGTCAACCTACGAGCAGTACTTC.

The chain joins TRBV28 to TRBJ2-1; 13 positions match TRBD2. CDR1 is MDHEN and CDR2 is SYDVKM in the germline V gene. The CDR3 is 19 amino acids. V trimming: 2 bases; J trimming: 2 bases; junction bases outside the gene matches: 9. The CDR3 spells CASSLEFGTSGVAYNEQFF. CDR3 DNA: TGTGCCAGCAGTTTAGAGTTTGGGACTAGCGGGGTGGCCTACAATGAGCAGTTCTTC.

The V call is TRBV25-1, the J call TRBJ2-5; D remains unclear. Looked up from germline, CDR1 is MGHDK and CDR2 is SYGVNS. Trimming took off 8 bases at V and 2 bases at J, with 18 bases between the two ends. The CDR3 sequence is 15 residues long. The CDR3 region has the DNA TGTGCCAGCTCCGTCGGTAGCCGGCGGCAAGAGACCCAGTACTTC. Amino acids: CASSVGSRRQETQYF.

The chain employs TRBV5-1 and TRBJ1-3; D is possibly TRBD1 (6 bases). V lost 4 bases and J lost 3, with 17 bases in between. Germline V gene data show CDR1 as SGHRS and CDR2 as YFSETQ. This CDR3 region has 16 residues. CDR3 region: CASSPEDRRSGNTIYF. DNA of the CDR3: TGCGCCAGCAGCCCGGAGGACAGACGAAGTGGAAACACCATATATTTT.

The gene calls are TRBV7-2 and TRBJ2-7; the D gene is possibly TRBD2 (5 bases). In germline, CDR1 is SGHTA, CDR2 FQGNSA. The V end was cut by 4 bases, the J end by 2 bases, with 12 bases between. The CDR3 covers 14 residues. The CDR3 bases are TGTGCCAGCAGCTCCGGAGGTTCCCCCTACGAGCAGTACTTC. Translated: CASSSGGSPYEQYF.

The chain combines TRBV4-1 with TRBJ1-3, with TRBD1 identical over 7 bases. This CDR3 region has 19 residues. Per germline, CDR1 MGHRA and CDR2 YSYEKL. J was trimmed by 2 bases and V by 0 bases; bases with no gene match: 13. The chain's CDR3 is CASSQEGRGPESPGNTIYF. The CDR3 region has the DNA TGCGCCAGCAGCCAAGAGGGTAGGGGGCCCGAATCGCCTGGAAACACCATATATTTT.

This chain uses TRBV29-1 with TRBJ1-1, with D maybe TRBD1 (6 bases). Germline CDR1 reads SQVTM; CDR2 reads ANQGSEA. The CDR3 is made up of 13 amino acids. Trimming stripped 8 bases from V and 0 bases from J, with 13 bases between. Here the CDR3 DNA reads TGCAGCCAATTCGGGACATTGAACACTGAAGCTTTCTTT. This codes for CSQFGTLNTEAFF.

The chain combines TRBV5-6 with TRBJ2-7; no clear D gene. Looked up from germline, CDR1 is SGHDT and CDR2 is YYEEEE. Trimming took 4 bases from V and 1 from J, leaving 12 bases between them. This CDR3 contains 14 residues. The CDR3 loop reads CASSSRAISYEQYF. CDR3 coding DNA: TGTGCCAGCAGCAGCCGGGCCATATCCTACGAGCAGTACTTC.

The V and J genes are TRBV19 and TRBJ1-1; D ambiguous. Deletions cut 5 bases from V and 2 bases from J, with 12 bases between. Per germline, CDR1 LNHDA and CDR2 SQIVND (reference sequence). This CDR3 spans 14 amino acids. The CDR3 DNA follows: TGTGCCAGTAGTGTCGGTCTCTTCAACACTGAAGCTTTCTTT. Translated, it gives CASSVGLFNTEAFF.

The chain carries TRBV9 and TRBJ1-2; possibly TRBD1 for D (6 bases). Germline-derived CDR1 and CDR2 are SGDLS and YYNGEE. Deletions cut 3 bases from V and 3 bases from J, with 21 bases between. The CDR3 covers 17 residues. The CDR3 region has the DNA TGTGCCAGCAGCGAACGGGCAGGGACAAAAAACCACTATGGCTACACCTTC. Its translation is CASSERAGTKNHYGYTF.

V usage is TRBV27 and J usage is TRBJ2-1; tentative D call: TRBD1 (5 bases). Trimming removed 2 bases from V and 9 bases from J, with 20 bases in between. Germline V gene data show CDR1 as MNHEY and CDR2 as SMNVEV (reference sequence). The CDR3 is made up of 16 amino acids. CDR3 protein: CASSLRGYPVLPEQFF. The CDR3 DNA reads as TGTGCCAGCAGTTTAAGGGGATACCCTGTTCTGCCTGAGCAGTTCTTC.

The chain combines TRBV11-2 with TRBJ2-7; maybe TRBD2 (5 bases). Germline V gene lookup returns CDR1 SGHAT and CDR2 FQNNGV. The CDR3 totals 15 residues. Trimming removed 0 bases from V and 6 bases from J, with 15 bases in between. Here the CDR3 reads CASSLEVSAPFEQYF. The CDR3 bases are TGTGCCAGCAGCTTAGAGGTTAGCGCTCCTTTCGAGCAGTACTTC. Full variable domain (missing parts from reference TRBV11-2 and TRBJ2-7): EAGVAQSPRYKIIEKRQSVAFWCNPISGHATLYWYQQILGQGPKLLIQFQNNGVVDDSQLPKDRFSAERLKGVDSTLKIQPAKLEDSAVYLCASSLEVSAPFEQYFGPGTRLTVT.